The source of this T cell receptor beta chain is a study of control samples from healthy donors and cancer patients. TCRdb keeps only in-frame clones here, not all; method: immunoSEQ multiplex PCR. The sample holds 90,000 to 110,000 clones, approximately 83% seen once. CDR3 length: 15 amino acids. Germline CDR1 is MNHEY and CDR2 is SVGEGT. Trimming removed 2 bases from V and 0 bases from J, with 9 bases in between. This chain links TRBV6-2 or TRBV6-3 with TRBJ2-3; tentative D call: TRBD2 (6 bases). This receptor was taken from a woman in her fifties or sixties in good health. The sample comprised blood. Written as DNA, the CDR3 is TGTGCCAGCAGTTACGGCGGGACTAGCACAGATACGCAGTATTTT. It specifies CASSYGGTSTDTQYF.